The rows below give T cell receptor beta chains drawn from one sample of a study of blood T cell repertoires in COVID-19. Data came from immunoSEQ multiplex PCR; TCRdb stores just in-frame clones and leaves some out. This repertoire shows under 85,000 clones, 65% to 85% found once; its top ten account for 39%. The sequenced sample consisted of peripheral blood. The source of these receptors is a man older than 75 with active or convalescent COVID-19. Both conserved end residues are part of each CDR3. The D gene is left open where the match is weak. Rows give clone size only sometimes, using once, few, many, or a class for an expanded clone.

D gene	clone size	V gene	J gene	CDR3 DNA	CDR3 protein
TRBD1	few	TRBV27	TRBJ1-2	TGTGCCAGCAGTTTATGGGGAGACAGGGGGCCCGAGGGTCTATTCTATGGCTACACCTTC	CASSLWGDRGPEGLFYGYTF
TRBD1	.	TRBV30	TRBJ1-1	TGTGCCTGGAGCCCAGGACAGGGGGCGACCGCTTTCTTT	CAWSPGQGATAFF
.	.	TRBV28	TRBJ2-1	TGTGCCAGCAGTCTGTCTACCGATGAGCAGTTCTTC	CASSLSTDEQFF
.	.	TRBV28	TRBJ2-3	TGTGCCAGCAGTTTCCGAGCGGGCCACACAGATACGCAGTATTTT	CASSFRAGHTDTQYF
.	.	TRBV20-1	TRBJ1-2	TGCAGTGCTAGGGGTACTATGAGCTACACCTTC	CSARGTMSYTF
TRBD2	.	TRBV15	TRBJ2-7	TGTGCCACCAGCAGAGTTGCTAGCGGACTATGGGAGCAGTACTTC	CATSRVASGLWEQYF
.	many	TRBV30	TRBJ1-2	TGTGCCTGGAGTGTAGCGGGCTGGGATGGCTACACCTTC	CAWSVAGWDGYTF
.	.	TRBV25-1	TRBJ2-7	TGTGCCAGCAGACCTCCTCCGGGTAGCGGCTACGAGCAGTACTTC	CASRPPPGSGYEQYF
.	.	TRBV7-2	TRBJ1-2	TGTGCCAGCAGCTTTCTTCTTGACAACCTCCGCTATGGCTACACCTTC	CASSFLLDNLRYGYTF
.	few	TRBV28	TRBJ1-5	TGTGCCAGCAGTTCAGGGGTCGGTCAGCCCCAGCATTTT	CASSSGVGQPQHF
TRBD2	.	TRBV18	TRBJ2-2	TGTGCCAGCTCACCACCATTGGCGGGAGGGAACACCGGGGAGCTGTTTTTT	CASSPPLAGGNTGELFF
.	once	TRBV2	TRBJ2-1	TGTGCCAGCAGTGACGAGGCTAGCTCCTACAATGAGCAGTTCTTC	CASSDEASSYNEQFF
.	.	TRBV30	TRBJ1-1	TGTGCCTCATGGACAGAGAACACTGAAGCTTTCTTT	CASWTENTEAFF
TRBD1	.	TRBV11-3	TRBJ2-2	TGTGCCAGCAGTCACGACAGGGTATCCGGGGAGCTGTTTTTT	CASSHDRVSGELFF
TRBD1	.	TRBV2	TRBJ2-1	TGTGCCAGCAGCCCCGGACAGGGGGCTTACAATGAGCAGTTCTTC	CASSPGQGAYNEQFF
TRBD1	.	TRBV29-1	TRBJ1-1	TGCAGCGTCGATCCGGGACAGGGGGATTTTCGCACTGAAGCTTTCTTT	CSVDPGQGDFRTEAFF
.	.	TRBV2	TRBJ1-6	TGTGCCAGCTTAACGGGGGGGGTTAGGAATTCACCCCTCCACTTT	CASLTGGVRNSPLHF
TRBD1	.	TRBV9	TRBJ1-6	TGTGCCAGCAGCTCCGGGACAGGGGGGTTCGGAACCCTCCACTTT	CASSSGTGGFGTLHF
TRBD2	.	TRBV5-1	TRBJ2-1	TGCGCCAGCAGCAACCCGGGACTAGCGGTCTCCTACAATGAGCAGTTCTTC	CASSNPGLAVSYNEQFF
.	.	TRBV3-1/TRBV3-2	TRBJ2-1	TGTGCCAGCAGCCGCCGGGACTCCAGTTTGGTCTTC	CASSRRDSSLVF
TRBD1	.	TRBV28	TRBJ2-6	TGTGCCAGCCTGTCCACAGGGGGCGCTTATGGGGCCAACGTCCTGACTTTC	CASLSTGGAYGANVLTF
TRBD2	.	TRBV24-1	TRBJ2-1	TGTGCCACCAGTTCTCCGGGAGGCGCCTACAATGAGCAGTTCTTC	CATSSPGGAYNEQFF
.	.	TRBV19	TRBJ1-1	TGTGCCAGTAGTATTAGGAGGGACACTGAAGCTTTCTTT	CASSIRRDTEAFF
TRBD1	.	TRBV6-5	TRBJ1-2	TGTGCCAGCAGAGTTACCGGACAGGCGAATGGCTACACCTTC	CASRVTGQANGYTF
TRBD2	few	TRBV4-1	TRBJ2-7	TGCGCCAGCAGCCAAGAACTAGCGGGAGACTACGAGCAGTACTTC	CASSQELAGDYEQYF
TRBD1	.	TRBV7-2	TRBJ1-2	TGTGCCAGCAGCCTCGGACAGGGGGCTCTTGGCTACACCTTC	CASSLGQGALGYTF